The entry below gives a single T cell receptor beta chain sequence along with its context. These data originate in a study of control samples from healthy donors and cancer patients. This CDR3 has 13 residues. V was shortened by 3 bases and J by 7 bases, with 12 bases between the two germline ends. Per the germline V gene, CDR1 is SEHNR and CDR2 is FQNEAQ (reference sequence). Assay used: immunoSEQ multiplex PCR; TCRdb lists only in-frame clones, some missing. The data contain about 120,000 clones, 85% to 90% of them seen just once; the ten biggest clones take up about 12%. The sequence came from a man aged 25-45 years in good health. Sequencing was performed on blood. This chain links TRBV7-9 with TRBJ1-1; D unresolved. The CDR3 reads CASSFETGYEAFF. In DNA, the CDR3 is TGTGCCAGCAGCTTTGAGACGGGGTATGAAGCTTTCTTT.